The following is a TCR beta chain sequence with its context. This specimen belongs to a study of PD-L1 blockade in urothelial cancer. Background on the study: A median approximately 150,000 T cells were found in blood samples.

Repertoires were generated with immunoSEQ multiplex PCR, while TCRdb's copy carries only in-frame clones and drops some. The sample lists 40,000 to 45,000 clones, 88% occurring once. This CDR3 spans 12 amino acids. Germline lookup yields CDR1 SQVTM and CDR2 ANQGSEA. The junction had 3 bases not matched to a gene; V was cut back by 5 bases and J by 6 bases. The V gene is TRBV29-1, the J gene TRBJ2-7, with 11 bases aligning to TRBD1. This sample comprised PBMCs, obtained around atezolizumab (anti-PD-L1) treatment. The receptor's source is a woman aged 55-69 years with urothelial cancer. The CDR3 protein is CSVSGTGGEQYF. The CDR3 coding sequence is TGCAGCGTTTCTGGGACAGGGGGCGAGCAGTACTTC.